This TCR beta chain was recorded in a study of immune evolution from preneoplasia to lung adenocarcinoma (dated by TCRdb to about 2021). About the study as a whole: No AAH lesions showed HLA loss of heterozygosity, compared with 5.5% to 8% of AIS, over 12% of MIA and about a third of ADC lesions. The study used immune gene expression, TCR sequencing and multiplex immunofluorescence to profile the immune contexture of lung adenocarcinoma precursors and invasive adenocarcinoma. Resected precursor lesions (AAH, AIS, MIA) and invasive adenocarcinomas were each compared against paired morphologically normal lung tissue. Sample size was based on specimen availability rather than a prior power calculation. The immune data were integrated with whole exome sequencing and methylation data obtained from the same cohort of nodules. The overall cohort was made up of over 40 patients with pulmonary nodules who had surgical resection. TCR sequencing data were obtained from about 46 patients. The study reported that 85 to 130 samples were used for TCR sequencing. POLYSOLVER was used to infer Class I HLA alleles from exome data, while LOHHLA was used to detect allele-specific HLA loss. Results and caveats for the whole study, not just this receptor: The findings rested on association rather than direct causation, and larger cohorts with long-term follow-up and longitudinal biopsies were considered necessary. Clonality was highest in normal lung, while later-stage lesions appeared to have lower clonality but higher T cell density and diversity. The highest top T cell clone frequencies were observed in normal lung, and a progressive decrease in top T cell clone frequencies appeared to occur from AAH through AIS, MIA and invasive adenocarcinoma. Because all patients were from Japan and China, applicability to Western populations was uncertain. KRAS-mutant nodules showed the highest T cell clonality compared with EGFR-mutant or double wild-type lesions.

From a lookup of the germline V gene, CDR1 and CDR2 are SQVTM and ANQGSEA. The CDR3 has 14 amino acids, counting the end cysteine and phenylalanine. Only the CDR3 DNA is retained, 42 bases long and in frame from the first base. V is reduced by 3 bases and J by 8 bases, leaving a spacing of 17 bases between them. The patients had resection in Japan or China between about 2013 and 2018. Two lung cancer pathologists independently reviewed H&E slides to confirm the histologic diagnosis of every case. To enrich premalignant or tumor cells for nucleic acid extraction, macro-dissection was performed after pathologic assessment. The AllPrep DNA/RNA FFPE Kit was used to isolate DNA from FFPE tissue. As to this clone: The target of this receptor is not known. No much larger clone is present one base from it, and per-base qualities are unavailable.

Using the immunoSEQ hsTCRbeta Kit, TCR beta CDR3 regions were sequenced from DNA. As for the authors' bioinformatics: TCR sequencing data were analysed with the ImmunoSEQ Analyzer. T cell clonality was calculated on productive rearrangements as 1 minus Pielou's evenness. T cell diversity was measured with the inverse Simpson index on productive templates. T cell density was defined as TCR beta template counts normalized to usable DNA, with usable DNA estimated by amplifying and sequencing housekeeping genes. Two-sided Kruskal-Wallis tests were used to compare TCR metrics between histologic stages. TCRdb took over this immuneACCESS table, retaining in-frame rearrangements with V and J assigned. Such tables are incomplete; in checked studies, under half of the missing clones stem from an unresolved V gene, and the remainder is unexplained. V and J calls and clone size are copied from that table; D and trimming were computed from the DNA. This sample holds some 3,700 clones; roughly 80% were observed only once. Of the sample, over 5% is held by the ten largest clones.

This receptor was identified in a person between 70 and 80 years old with invasive lung adenocarcinoma. The receptor chain draws on TRBV29-1 and TRBJ2-1; perhaps TRBD2 is the D gene, with 7 bases matching. The sequencing input was FFPE invasive lung adenocarcinoma tissue. Interpreted using the paper, the cell subset or site label stands for: frankly invasive lung adenocarcinoma (ADC). CDR3 reads: CSVEWGGSGYEQFF. The sequence in DNA is TGCAGCGTTGAGTGGGGGGGCAGTGGGTATGAGCAGTTCTTC.